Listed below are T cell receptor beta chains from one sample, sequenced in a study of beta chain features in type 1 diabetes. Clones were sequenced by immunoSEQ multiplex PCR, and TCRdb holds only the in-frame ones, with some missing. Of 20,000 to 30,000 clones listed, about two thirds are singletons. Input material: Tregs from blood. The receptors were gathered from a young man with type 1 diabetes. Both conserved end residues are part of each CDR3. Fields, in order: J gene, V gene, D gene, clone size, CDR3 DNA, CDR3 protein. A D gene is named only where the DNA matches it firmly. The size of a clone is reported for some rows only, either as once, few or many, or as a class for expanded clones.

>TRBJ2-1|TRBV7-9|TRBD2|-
TGTGCCAGCAGCTTGGCTAGCGGGGGCCTCAATGAGCAGTTCTTC
CASSLASGGLNEQFF
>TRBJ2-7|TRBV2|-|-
TGTGCCAGCAGCTTAAACCCTGAGTCGGCCTACGAGCAGTACTTC
CASSLNPESAYEQYF
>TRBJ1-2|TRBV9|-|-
TGTGCCAGCAGCGCGCCGGCGGGACTCGGCTACACCTTC
CASSAPAGLGYTF
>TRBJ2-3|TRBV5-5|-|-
TGTGCCAGCGCGAGGACTTACCAACCGCCAGATACGCAGTATTTT
CASARTYQPPDTQYF
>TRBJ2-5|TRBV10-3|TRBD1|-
TGTGCCATCAGTGCGGGACAGGGCCCAAGGGAGACCCAGTACTTC
CAISAGQGPRETQYF
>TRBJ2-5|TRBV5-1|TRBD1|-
TGCGCCAGCAGCGGGGGGACAGGGTTGGAGACCCAGTACTTC
CASSGGTGLETQYF
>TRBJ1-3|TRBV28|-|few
TGTGCCAGCAGTCTCTTTGGAAACACCATATATTTT
CASSLFGNTIYF
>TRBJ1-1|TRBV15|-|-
TGTGCCACCGCCGGGGGGAACACTGAAGCTTTCTTT
CATAGGNTEAFF
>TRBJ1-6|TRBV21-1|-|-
TGTGCCAGCAGCATAGGGGACGGGACAGGGTGCAGTTCACCCCTCCACTTT
CASSIGDGTGCSSPLHF
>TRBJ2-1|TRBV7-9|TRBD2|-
TGTGCCAGCAGCCCACCAACGTCCGGGACTAGCTTACTTTTTGAGCAGTTCTTC
CASSPPTSGTSLLFEQFF
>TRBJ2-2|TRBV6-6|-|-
TGTGCCAGCAGGCCTAGGCTAACGGGGGAGCTGTTTTTT
CASRPRLTGELFF
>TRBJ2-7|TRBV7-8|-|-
TGTGCCAGCAGCCAGCCGGAGACCTACGAGCAGTACTTC
CASSQPETYEQYF
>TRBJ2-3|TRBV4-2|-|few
TGTGCCAGCAGCCAAGCGTTGGGCACTAGCACAGATACGCAGTATTTT
CASSQALGTSTDTQYF
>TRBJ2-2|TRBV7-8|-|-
TGTGCCAGCAGCCCCCTGGCGGGTCCGTGGGGCGGGGAGCTGTTTTTT
CASSPLAGPWGGELFF
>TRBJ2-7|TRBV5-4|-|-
TGTGCCAGCAGCCTGAATACAGGGTACGAGCAGTACTTC
CASSLNTGYEQYF
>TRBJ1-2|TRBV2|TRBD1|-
TGTGCCAGCAGGAGACAGGGGGCGAGCGGCTACACCTTC
CASRRQGASGYTF
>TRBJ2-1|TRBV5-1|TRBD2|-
TGCGCCAGCAGCCCCGGGGGAGCGGGAGATGAGCAGTTCTTC
CASSPGGAGDEQFF
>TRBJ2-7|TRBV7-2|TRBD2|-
TGTGCCAGCAGCTTAAGCGGGAGCTACGAGCAGTACTTC
CASSLSGSYEQYF
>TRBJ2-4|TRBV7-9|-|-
TGTGCCAGCAGCTTAGGAGGCAGGGTATACATTCAGTACTTC
CASSLGGRVYIQYF
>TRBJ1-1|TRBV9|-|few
TGTGCCAGCAGCGTCGGGGGGGGACCGACGAACACTGAAGCTTTCTTT
CASSVGGGPTNTEAFF
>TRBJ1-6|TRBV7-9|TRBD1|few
TGTGCCAGCAGCCCGGGACAGGGCGCCGATAATTCACCCCTCCACTTT
CASSPGQGADNSPLHF
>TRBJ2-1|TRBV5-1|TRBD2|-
TGCGCCAGCAGCCGGAGAGCGGGGAACGGTGAGCAGTTCTTC
CASSRRAGNGEQFF
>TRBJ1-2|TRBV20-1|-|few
TGCAGTGCTCCCGGTCTTTATGGCTACACCTTC
CSAPGLYGYTF
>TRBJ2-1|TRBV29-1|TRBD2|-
TGCAGCGCTATAGCGGGGTTCCAGTTCTTC
CSAIAGFQFF
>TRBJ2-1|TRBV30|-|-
TGTGCCTGGAGTGTACTTACAGTCTACAATGAGCAGTTCTTC
CAWSVLTVYNEQFF
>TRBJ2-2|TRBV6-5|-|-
TGTGCCAGCAGCCGACAGGTTCCCAGCGCCGGGGAGCTGTTTTTT
CASSRQVPSAGELFF
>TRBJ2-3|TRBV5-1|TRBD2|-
TGCGCCAGCAGCTTGGGAGCGGGGGTACATTCAGATACGCAGTATTTT
CASSLGAGVHSDTQYF
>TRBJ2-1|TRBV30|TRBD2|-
TGTGCCTGGAGTAGGGGTTTGACTAGCGGGGCCAATGAGCAGTTCTTC
CAWSRGLTSGANEQFF
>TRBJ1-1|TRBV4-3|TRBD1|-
TGCGCCAGCAGCCAACGAAGGGGACAGGGGATTCCTAACACTGAAGCTTTCTTT
CASSQRRGQGIPNTEAFF
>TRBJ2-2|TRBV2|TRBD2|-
TGTGCCAGCAGGGACCGCGGGGGGGGGCAGCGAGACACCGGGGAGCTGTTTTTT
CASRDRGGGQRDTGELFF
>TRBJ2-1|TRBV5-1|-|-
TGCGCCAGCAGTTACCGGGGGACGGTCGACAATGAGCAGTTCTTC
CASSYRGTVDNEQFF
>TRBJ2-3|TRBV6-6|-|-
TGTGCATGCGCGGGGCGCACAGATACGCAGTATTTT
CACAGRTDTQYF
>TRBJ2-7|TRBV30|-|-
TGTGCCTGGAGGGACCGGGACATAGACTACGAGCAGTACTTC
CAWRDRDIDYEQYF
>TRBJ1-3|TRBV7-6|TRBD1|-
TGTGCCAGCAGCCTCGGGACAGTTGGAAACACCATATATTTT
CASSLGTVGNTIYF
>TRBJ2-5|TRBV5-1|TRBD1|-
TGCGCCAGCTTGGGGACAGTACAAGAGACCCAGTACTTC
CASLGTVQETQYF
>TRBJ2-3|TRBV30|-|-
TGTGCCTGGAGTGCCCGAACTGGCACAGATACGCAGTATTTT
CAWSARTGTDTQYF
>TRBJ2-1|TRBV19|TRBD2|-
TGTGCCAGTAGTAGGGTGAGCGGGGGGTACAATGAACAGTTCTTC
CASSRVSGGYNEQFF
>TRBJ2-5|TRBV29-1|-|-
TGCAGCGCCACGACAGACAGCCAAGAGACCCAGTACTTC
CSATTDSQETQYF
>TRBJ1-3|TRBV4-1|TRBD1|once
TGCGCCAGCAGCCCGGACAGGGGGCGCCGTGGAAACACCATATATTTT
CASSPDRGRRGNTIYF
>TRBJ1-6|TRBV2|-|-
TGTGCCAGCACCAAGGCGGGACGGAGTTATAATTCACCCCTCCACTTT
CASTKAGRSYNSPLHF
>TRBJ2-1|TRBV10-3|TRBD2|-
TGTGCCATAACCGGGACTAGCGGGGGGAACTCCTACAATGAGCAGTTCTTC
CAITGTSGGNSYNEQFF
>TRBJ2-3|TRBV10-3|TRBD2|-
TGTGCCATCAGGGTTAGCGGGGGGGCGTCAGATACGCAGTATTTT
CAIRVSGGASDTQYF
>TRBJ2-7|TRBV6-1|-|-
TGTGCCACCACCGTGGGGGCGACGTTCACCTACGAGCAGTACTTC
CATTVGATFTYEQYF
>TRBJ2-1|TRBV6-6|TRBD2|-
TGTGCCAGCAGTTATCCCGGGACTAGCGGGAAATTTGAGCAGTTCTTC
CASSYPGTSGKFEQFF
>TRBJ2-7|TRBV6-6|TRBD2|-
TGTGCCAGCAGTTACTCGGGACTAGCGGGCTACGAGCAGTACTTC
CASSYSGLAGYEQYF
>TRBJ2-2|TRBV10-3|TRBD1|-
TGTGCCATCAGTGGGACAGGGGGCACCGGGGAGCTGTTTTTT
CAISGTGGTGELFF
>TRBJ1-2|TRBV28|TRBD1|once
TGTGCCAGCAGACACAGGGGCATCAACTATGGCTACACCTTC
CASRHRGINYGYTF
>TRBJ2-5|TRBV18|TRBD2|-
TGTGCCAGCTCACCAGGCATAGCGGGGGAACAAGAGACCCAGTACTTC
CASSPGIAGEQETQYF
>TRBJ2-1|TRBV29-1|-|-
TGCAGCGTTGGAGGTTCTTCGGTAGAAGGGCAGTTCTTC
CSVGGSSVEGQFF
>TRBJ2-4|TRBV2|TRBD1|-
TGTGCCAGCAGTCCGGACCGGACAGGGGCCTTAAACATTCAGTACTTC
CASSPDRTGALNIQYF
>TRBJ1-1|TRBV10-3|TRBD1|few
TGTGCCACCAGGGACAGGGAGACGAACACTGAAGCTTTCTTT
CATRDRETNTEAFF
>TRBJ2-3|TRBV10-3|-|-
TGTGCCATCGGGGCAGGGCTCACAGATACGCAGTATTTT
CAIGAGLTDTQYF
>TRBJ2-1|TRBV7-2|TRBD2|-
TGTGCCAGCAGCCGACTAGCGGGAGGGCCTCATGAGCAGTTCTTC
CASSRLAGGPHEQFF